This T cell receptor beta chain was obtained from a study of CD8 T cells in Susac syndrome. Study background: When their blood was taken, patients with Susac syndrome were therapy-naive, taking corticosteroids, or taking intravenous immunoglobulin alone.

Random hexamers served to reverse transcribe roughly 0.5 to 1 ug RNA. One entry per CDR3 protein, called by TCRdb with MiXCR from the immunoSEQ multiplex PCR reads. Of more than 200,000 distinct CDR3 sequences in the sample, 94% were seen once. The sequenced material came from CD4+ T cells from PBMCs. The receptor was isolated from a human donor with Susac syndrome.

CDR3: CASRARDTEAFF. The CDR3 DNA is TGTGCCAGCAGGGCCCGAGACACTGAAGCTTTCTTT. The V call is TRBV3-1, the J call TRBJ1-1; D is unresolved. V was pared by 6 bases and J by 3 bases, with 8 bases between. The CDR3 is 12 amino acids. The germline V gene has CDR1 LGHDT and CDR2 YNNKEL (reference sequence).